This record looks at one T cell receptor beta chain sequence and its context. Germline V gene sequence: CDR1 SGHVS, CDR2 FQNEAQ. Trimming took 0 bases from V and 5 from J, leaving 10 bases between them. The CDR3 sequence is 14 residues long. Those enrolled, adults aged roughly 18 to 95 years, came from fewer than 25 US areas. The sample comes from a study of blood T cell repertoires in COVID-19. The wider study: Sample material is recorded as cDNA or gDNA derived from T cells, B-cell-depleted T cells, or PBMCs.

How the authors handled the data: The authors estimated nucleated cell counts from reference gene primer amplification. Profiling relied on immunoSEQ multiplex PCR, and the TCRdb table lists in-frame clones only, not all of them. The V and J calls and clone size are taken from that table; D and trimming were inferred from the DNA. Of hundreds of thousands of clones listed, nearly 90% are singletons. The sample consisted of PBMCs or T cells enriched from blood (not recorded which). This clonotype was obtained from a woman under 30 with acute COVID-19. This chain links TRBV7-8 with TRBJ1-2, with D perhaps matching TRBD1 (5 bases). DNA of the CDR3: TGTGCCAGCAGCTTAGCTCCGCAGGGTTATGGCTACACCTTC. It yields the protein CASSLAPQGYGYTF.